This section outlines one T cell receptor beta chain sequence together with its context. The antigen remains unidentified. Those donating, healthy Caucasian individuals from Russia, were aged roughly 6 to 90. This sample was included in a study of blood T cells in healthy people across ages. The use of a sample-barcoded 5' primer and a J-beta primer mix characterized a second PCR of about 7 to 12 cycles. TCRdb redid the calling of the 5' RACE reads with MiXCR, one entry per CDR3 protein. The profile shows about 730,000 distinct CDR3 sequences, roughly two fifths of them singletons. Broader study findings: Older individuals had lower TCR beta diversity per million T cells (the decline was roughly linear). Donors of long life had a larger count of naive CD4+ cells and greater diversity than aged donors. The study found TCR beta diversity correlated strongly with naive T cell percentage.

The CDR3 runs to 14 residues. Per the germline V gene, CDR1 is ENHRY and CDR2 is SYGVKD. Trimming at V came to 2 bases and at J to 4 bases, leaving 2 bases not matched to a gene. The sequenced sample was blood. The clonotype originates from a woman aged 55-70 years in good health. J is TRBJ2-7 and V is TRBV10-3; 10 bases map to TRBD2. This CDR3 is CAISEASGSYEQYF. DNA for the CDR3: TGTGCCATCAGTGAGGCTAGCGGGAGTTACGAGCAGTACTTC.